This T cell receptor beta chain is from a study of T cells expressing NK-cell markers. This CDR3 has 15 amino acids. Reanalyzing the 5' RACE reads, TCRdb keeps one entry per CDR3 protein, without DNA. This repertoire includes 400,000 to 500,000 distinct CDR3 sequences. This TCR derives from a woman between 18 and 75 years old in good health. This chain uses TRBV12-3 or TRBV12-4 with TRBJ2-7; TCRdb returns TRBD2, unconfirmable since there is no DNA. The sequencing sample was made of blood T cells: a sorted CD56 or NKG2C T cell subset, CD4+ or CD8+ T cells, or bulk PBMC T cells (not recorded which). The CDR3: CASSFPGLAGGEQYF.